The 3 T cell receptor beta chains in this list originate from one sample, sequenced in a study of cytomegalovirus exposure and HLA in healthy donors. The PCR was carried out with 60 Vbeta primers and 13 Jbeta primers. The method was immunoSEQ multiplex PCR; TCRdb's version includes in-frame clones alone and lacks a portion of them. The sample carries approximately 110,000 clones, around 73% recorded once. The sequenced sample consisted of PBMCs. These receptors came from a man aged 35-49 years in good health and CMV-seronegative.

The chain links TRBV7-2 to TRBJ1-4; 7 nucleotides align to TRBD1. With V trimmed by 0 bases and J by 8 bases, 6 bases remained unmatched. Germline assignment: CDR1 SGHTA and CDR2 FQGNSA. This CDR3 region has 15 residues. This CDR3 reads CASSLAGQSYEKLFF. In DNA form, the CDR3 reads TGTGCCAGCAGCTTAGCGGGACAGTCGTACGAAAAACTGTTTTTT.

The chain uses TRBV4-2 and TRBJ2-1; D remains ambiguous. Germline CDR1 reads LGHNA; CDR2 reads YNFKEQ. The length of the CDR3 is 13 residues. Between the trimmed V and J ends, which lost 3 bases and 8 bases, there was a span of 11 bases. The CDR3 sequence is CASSQHREDEQFF. In DNA form, the CDR3 reads TGTGCCAGCAGCCAGCACCGCGAGGATGAGCAGTTCTTC.

The V call is TRBV28, the J call TRBJ2-1, with 9 bases identical to TRBD1. The V and J ends lost 3 bases and 8 bases, in that order; junction bases with no gene match: 8. The CDR3 covers 15 residues. The V gene's germline CDR1 is MDHEN and CDR2 SYDVKM. CDR3 residues: CASSLPGTGRDEQFF. The CDR3 DNA reads as TGTGCCAGCAGTTTGCCCGGGACAGGGAGGGATGAGCAGTTCTTC.